This passage covers 32 T cell receptor beta chains from one sample sequenced in a study of molecular identifiers for immune sequencing clone quantification. TCRdb used MiXCR to reprocess the PCR reads, holding one entry per CDR3 protein. The data hold approximately 54,000 distinct CDR3 sequences, with approximately 25% observed a single time. Input material: naive CD8+ T cells from blood, with Jurkat cell RNA spiked in. The subset here: FACS-sorted CD8+CD4-CCR7+CD45RA+ naive T cells. These receptors originate from a human donor in good health. Some libraries in this study had Jurkat cell RNA spiked in.

This clonotype was observed many times. This chain joins TRBV27 and TRBJ2-3; perhaps TRBD1 as D (6 bases). V was clipped by 2 bases and J by 6 bases, with 18 bases between them. Germline V lookup: CDR1 MNHEY, CDR2 SMNVEV (reference sequence). The CDR3 contains 16 residues. The CDR3 is CASSLVQTRGLDTQYF. The CDR3 nucleotides read TGTGCCAGCAGTTTAGTACAGACCAGGGGATTGGATACGCAGTATTTT.

Note on this clonotype: Its ends do not fully match the called genes, so a read error is possible. The chain carries TRBV29-1 and TRBJ2-3, with a tentative D call TRBD2 (5 bases). In germline, CDR1 is SQVTM, CDR2 ANQGSEA. This CDR3 is 13 amino acids long. For the CDR3, the DNA is TGCAGCGATGAGTTGCTAGCCACAGATACACAGTATTTT. Amino acids: CSDELLATDTQYF.

This clonotype occurred many times. The V and J genes are TRBV2 and TRBJ1-2; D gene ambiguous. V gave up 2 bases and J gave up 4 bases, with 20 bases separating them. The germline gives CDR1 SNHLY, CDR2 FYNNEI. CDR3 length equals 17 residues. The CDR3 loop reads CASSENPMNTRVYGYTF. The CDR3, as DNA: TGTGCCAGCAGTGAAAATCCTATGAACACACGAGTCTATGGCTACACCTTC.

Ten or more counts support this clonotype. V gene TRBV10-2 combines with J gene TRBJ2-7, with TRBD1 identical over 11 bases. The CDR3 is 15 amino acids. CDR1 WSHSY and CDR2 SAAADI come from the germline V gene. The ends lost 5 bases at V and 7 bases at J; junction bases unmatched: 10. CDR3 nucleotide sequence: TGCGCCAGCAGTCATCTCGGGACAGGGGGTGGTGAGCAGTACTTC. Amino acid sequence: CASSHLGTGGGEQYF.

On this clonotype: With a much larger clone just one base away, this may be a read error. The genes are TRBV25-1 and TRBJ2-7; D possibly corresponds to TRBD1 (6 bases). The CDR3 length is 14 residues. The V gene's germline CDR1 is MGHDK and CDR2 SYGVNS. Trimming cost V 4 bases and J 4 bases, with 14 bases left between them. DNA of the CDR3: TGTGCCAGCAGTGCCGGGGCAGGGGAATACGAGCAGTACTTC. As protein: CASSAGAGEYEQYF.

This clonotype was recorded at least ten times. The rearrangement joins TRBV6-6 to TRBJ2-3; TRBD1 matches 9 bases. V shed 4 bases and J 2 bases; nucleotides not matched to a gene: 4. CDR1 is MNHNY, CDR2 SVGAGI, per germline (reference sequence). The CDR3 is 15 amino acids. Here the CDR3 DNA reads TGTGCCAGCAGTTCCCGGGACAGGGCCACAGATACGCAGTATTTT. Its translation is CASSSRDRATDTQYF.

This clonotype was seen more than once but under ten times. A read error may explain this, as a much larger clone is one base away. The chain couples TRBV10-2 to TRBJ1-6; no reliable D call. Germline V CDR1 and CDR2: WSHSY, SAAADI. V was shortened by 3 bases and J by 11 bases, with 14 bases between the two germline ends. This CDR3 region has 14 residues. DNA for the CDR3: TGCGCCAGCAGTGACGTGGAGAAGGATGCACCCCTCCACTTT. Protein: CASSDVEKDAPLHF.

Regarding this clonotype: A read error is possible here, since a much larger clone lies one base away. The V and J genes are TRBV6-6 and TRBJ2-1; D unclear. Germline V lookup: CDR1 MNHNY, CDR2 SVGAGI (reference sequence). The CDR3 is 10 residues long. This chain's CDR3 is CASSLGEQLF. In DNA form, the CDR3 reads TGTGCCAGCAGTCTCGGAGAGCAGCTCTTC.

The DNA of the CDR3 is TGCGCCAGCAGCGGACCGACAGGATGGTACCAAGAGACCCAGTACTTC. This codes for CASSGPTGWYQETQYF. The chain is built from TRBV5-1 and TRBJ2-5; tentative D call: TRBD1 (6 bases). The V gene lost 4 bases and the J gene lost 0 bases, with 16 bases spanning the gap. CDR1 SGHRS and CDR2 YFSETQ come from the germline V gene. CDR3 size: 16 residues.

This clonotype was observed at least ten times. This sequence joins TRBV7-9 and TRBJ2-7; 12 nucleotides agree with TRBD2. The CDR3 has 19 amino acids. The junction had 16 bases not matched to a gene; V was cut back by 5 bases and J by 2 bases. Germline V CDR1 and CDR2: SEHNR, FQNEAQ (reference sequence). CDR3 residues: CASSPEGLAGGLMAYEQYF. The CDR3 DNA is TGTGCCAGCAGCCCCGAAGGCCTAGCGGGAGGGCTCATGGCCTACGAGCAGTACTTC.

This clonotype was seen at least ten times. The genes are TRBV7-9 and TRBJ1-4, with D tentatively TRBD1 (5 bases). Trimming stripped 5 bases from V and 7 bases from J, with 20 bases between. From germline, CDR1 is SEHNR and CDR2 FQNEAQ (reference sequence). The CDR3 is 16 amino acids. In DNA, the CDR3 is TGTGCCAGCAGCCTATATATCGTTGAGGGGTCTGAAAAACTGTTTTTT. Translation gives CASSLYIVEGSEKLFF.

This clonotype was counted ten times or more. The chain couples TRBV19 to TRBJ2-3, with D perhaps matching TRBD1 (5 bases). V was shortened by 3 bases and J by 1 base, with 14 bases between the two germline ends. CDR3 length: 16 amino acids. Germline V lookup: CDR1 LNHDA, CDR2 SQIVND (reference sequence). The CDR3 is CASSIGATRGTDTQYF. The CDR3 DNA reads TGTGCCAGTAGTATTGGTGCCACCAGGGGCACAGATACGCAGTATTTT.

There are many counts of this clonotype. DNA for the CDR3: TGTGCCACCAGCACTATACGAGGGGATATTCAGAGACAAGAGACCCAGTACTTC. It yields the protein CATSTIRGDIQRQETQYF. The chain combines TRBV24-1 with TRBJ2-5; TRBD1 or TRBD2 may be the D gene (5 bases each). Germline CDR1 KGHDR, CDR2 SFDVKD. The CDR3 spans 18 residues. The V end lost 7 bases, the J end lost 2 bases, and 25 bases lay between the germline ends.

This clonotype was seen ten or more times. The chain has TRBV6-2 or TRBV6-3 and TRBJ2-7, with unresolved D. CDR1 is MNHEY, CDR2 SVGEGT, per germline. The CDR3 has 13 residues. Trimming removed 3 bases at V and 3 bases at J, with 9 bases between. The CDR3 sequence is CASSYVEDYEQYF. CDR3 nucleotide sequence: TGTGCCAGCAGTTATGTTGAGGACTACGAGCAGTACTTC.

This clonotype was recorded once. The chain employs TRBV11-2 and TRBJ1-5; possible D gene TRBD1, 5 bases. The CDR3 spans 14 residues. Trimming removed 5 bases from V and 5 bases from J, with 13 bases in between. Per germline, CDR1 SGHAT and CDR2 FQNNGV. CDR3 nucleotide sequence: TGTGCCAGCAGCCTCGGGACCGGGCATCAGCCCCAGCATTTT. Protein sequence: CASSLGTGHQPQHF.

There are many counts of this clonotype. The junction shows a germline mismatch at one end, possibly a read error. The rearrangement joins TRBV6-5 to TRBJ2-4; 10 bases are a match to TRBD2. Germline CDR1 is MNHEY and CDR2 is SVGAGI. The CDR3 is made up of 16 amino acids. The CDR3 here is CASSYDLAGAQNIQYF. The CDR3 DNA reads as TGTGCCAGCAGTTACGATCTAGCGGGAGCCCAAAACATTCAGTACTTC.

The chain employs TRBV5-5 and TRBJ2-7; D remains unclear. V lost 0 bases to trimming and J lost 6 bases, with 10 bases between them. Per germline, CDR1 SGHKS and CDR2 YYEKEE (reference sequence). The CDR3 loop spans 13 amino acids. CDR3 coding DNA: TGTGCCAGCAGCTTGGGACAAGCCTGCGAGCAGTACTTC. It specifies CASSLGQACEQYF.

In its sample, this clonotype was seen many times. The rearrangement uses TRBV4-1 and TRBJ2-7, with D perhaps assigned TRBD1 or TRBD2 (5 bases each). The CDR3 loop spans 14 amino acids. V lost 1 base and J lost 1, with 8 bases in between. Germline CDR1 and CDR2: MGHRA and YSYEKL. The CDR3 reads CASSQGDGSYEQYF. CDR3 bases: TGCGCCAGCAGCCAAGGGGACGGATCCTACGAGCAGTACTTC.

This clonotype has ten or more counts. The chain carries TRBV5-6 and TRBJ2-2; 7 nucleotides match TRBD1. The CDR3 is 13 residues long. From germline, CDR1 is SGHDT and CDR2 YYEEEE. J was trimmed by 7 bases and V by 2 bases; bases with no gene match: 2. This chain's CDR3 is CASSFWTGGELFF. The CDR3, as DNA: TGTGCCAGCAGCTTCTGGACAGGCGGGGAGCTGTTTTTT.

A note on this clonotype: A much more abundant neighbour one base away suggests this may be a read error. This chain joins TRBV5-1 and TRBJ2-3; tentatively, D is TRBD2 (5 bases). Per the germline V gene, CDR1 is SGHRS and CDR2 is YFSETQ. Trimming shortened V by 7 bases and J by 1 base, and 16 bases separated the two germline ends. The CDR3 runs to 15 residues. CDR3 loop: CASGILVFGTDTQYF. The DNA for the CDR3 is TGCGCCAGCGGCATACTAGTTTTTGGCACAGATACGCAGTATTTT.

This clonotype has at least ten counts. V gene TRBV9 combines with J gene TRBJ1-2, with D possibly matching TRBD1 (5 bases). The CDR3 extends over 14 amino acids. V was pared by 2 bases and J by 3 bases, with 11 bases between. Germline V gene lookup returns CDR1 SGDLS and CDR2 YYNGEE. The CDR3 nucleotides read TGTGCCAGCAGCGTTGGGGGGGGTGACTATGGCTACACCTTC. Protein: CASSVGGGDYGYTF.

CDR3 region: CASSLGVGPGNEQFF. The CDR3, as DNA: TGTGCCAGCAGCTTAGGAGTCGGGCCCGGCAATGAGCAGTTCTTC. The rearrangement links TRBV11-2 to TRBJ2-1; D gene ambiguous. The V and J ends lost 1 base and 6 bases respectively, with 13 bases between them. This CDR3 has 15 amino acids. Germline lookup yields CDR1 SGHAT and CDR2 FQNNGV. The whole variable domain, remainder taken from reference TRBV11-2 and TRBJ2-1, is EAGVAQSPRYKIIEKRQSVAFWCNPISGHATLYWYQQILGQGPKLLIQFQNNGVVDDSQLPKDRFSAERLKGVDSTLKIQPAKLEDSAVYLCASSLGVGPGNEQFFGPGTRLTVL.

This clonotype was recorded at least ten times. This chain links TRBV28 with TRBJ2-3; D perhaps matches TRBD2 (5 bases). Germline V lookup: CDR1 MDHEN, CDR2 SYDVKM. V was cut by 10 bases and J by 1 base, with 15 bases left in between. The CDR3 covers 14 residues. This chain's CDR3 is CATNTLGGTDTQYF. The CDR3 nucleotides are TGTGCCACCAATACCCTCGGGGGCACAGATACGCAGTATTTT.

This clonotype was found many times. V gene TRBV7-9 combines with J gene TRBJ1-5; the D is unclear. CDR1 is SEHNR and CDR2 is FQNEAQ in the germline V gene (reference sequence). The CDR3 consists of 12 residues. V lost 4 bases to trimming and J lost 6 bases, with 7 bases between them. The CDR3 DNA reads as TGTGCCAGCAGCTCGGAGGGTCAGCCCCAGCATTTT. Translated, it gives CASSSEGQPQHF.

This clonotype showed up many times. The CDR3 loop reads CASSFLASGELFF. The CDR3 coding sequence is TGTGCCAGCAGCTTCTTGGCATCCGGGGAGCTGTTTTTT. This rearrangement joins TRBV7-9 to TRBJ2-2; the D is unclear. Germline V lookup: CDR1 SEHNR, CDR2 FQNEAQ (reference sequence). The CDR3 sequence is 13 residues long. The V and J ends lost 3 bases and 6 bases respectively, with 8 bases between them.

This clonotype was counted a few times. The chain combines TRBV12-3 or TRBV12-4 with TRBJ1-1; D gene uncertain. With 3 bases removed from V and 6 bases from J, the gap between germline ends came to 17 bases. The CDR3 extends over 15 amino acids. DNA for the CDR3: TGTGCCAGCAGTTTTTCCTTCGGGGAGGAGGCTGAAGCTTTCTTT. Its protein is CASSFSFGEEAEAFF.

This clonotype came up many times. This sequence joins TRBV18 and TRBJ2-7; D unclear. V dropped 0 bases and J dropped 0 bases, with 3 bases sitting between them. The germline V gene has CDR1 KGHSH and CDR2 LQKENI. The CDR3 runs to 13 residues. CDR3 in amino acids: CASSPPTSYEQYF. CDR3 DNA: TGTGCCAGCTCACCACCGACCTCCTACGAGCAGTACTTC.

About this clonotype itself: This may stem from a read error, because a much larger clone lies one nucleotide away. This chain uses TRBV5-4 with TRBJ1-1; tentative D call: TRBD1 (6 bases). Germline V lookup: CDR1 SGHNT, CDR2 YYREEE (reference sequence). Trimming left V 6 bases short and J 1 base short, with 16 bases between. The CDR3 has 15 residues. The CDR3 loop is CASNFMGAENTEAFF. The CDR3 DNA reads as TGTGCCAGCAACTTTATGGGGGCCGAGAACACTGAAGCTTTCTTT.

Of note for this clonotype: Being one base from a much bigger clone, this may be a read error. The chain employs TRBV9 and TRBJ2-7, with D tentatively TRBD1 (5 bases). Germline V CDR1 and CDR2: SGDLS, YYNGEE. CDR3 length: 14 residues. CDR3 nucleotides: TGTGCCCGCAGCCTGACGACAGAGGCCTACGAGCAGTACTTC. Protein: CARSLTTEAYEQYF.

There are many counts of this clonotype. The CDR3 coding sequence is TGTGCCACCAGTGATCCGGGACAGCTCATAACGCCCTCCTACGAGCAGTACTTC. This codes for CATSDPGQLITPSYEQYF. The V gene is TRBV24-1, the J gene TRBJ2-7, with 7 bases matching TRBD1. The V and J ends lost 3 bases and 0 bases, in that order; junction bases with no gene match: 13. The CDR3 extends over 18 amino acids. Looked up from germline, CDR1 is KGHDR and CDR2 is SFDVKD.

This clonotype was counted a single time. This may come from a read error, since a much larger clone is one base off. The chain links TRBV7-9 to TRBJ2-7; weak D call: TRBD2 (6 bases). Per germline, CDR1 SEHNR and CDR2 FQNEAQ (reference sequence). V shed 1 base and J shed 6 bases, with 19 bases lying between them. CDR3 length: 16 residues. This chain's CDR3 is CASSLVGRESSREQYF. The CDR3 region has the DNA TGTGCCAGCAGCTTAGTGGGTCGGGAGTCCTCTCGCGAGCAGTACTTC.

Concerning this clonotype itself: The missing conserved phenylalanine or tryptophan at the end of this CDR3 makes a read error likely. The CDR3 is CSAPTGGTNQPQHS. The CDR3, as DNA: TGCAGTGCCCCGACAGGGGGCACTAATCAGCCCCAGCATTCT. The gene calls are TRBV20-1 and TRBJ1-5; 10 bases align to TRBD1. Looked up from germline, CDR1 is DFQATT and CDR2 is SNEGSKA (reference sequence). The CDR3 loop spans 14 amino acids. With 6 bases clipped from V and 4 bases from J, the junction kept 6 bases outside the gene matches.